This T cell receptor beta chain stems from a study of vaccination and CD4 T cells after COVID-19 (dated 2022 in TCRdb). Regarding the research as a whole: Convalescent patients had a positive SARS-CoV-2 result on nasal swab PCR, and of these patients, 8 or 9 had mild disease and one had severe disease. Post-vaccine blood samples were obtained a median of approximately 74 days after the second vaccine dose, with a range of about 14 to 241 days. Participants got two doses of the Pfizer-BioNTech BNT162b2 vaccine (n=8) or two doses of the Moderna mRNA-1273 vaccine (n=2). A few convalescent patients were sampled both early after vaccination (day 14) and late after vaccination (days 161 to 241). In the convalescent cohort there were six males and four females, among whom were two Hispanic individuals, seven Caucasians, two Asians and one multiracial person. As controls, cultures received a CEFX viral epitope pool (the positive control), an HIV-1 Nef peptide pool (the negative control), or no peptide at all. For stimulating the cultures, overlapping spike peptide pools were used, derived from SARS-CoV-2 as well as from the common cold coronaviruses HCoV-NL63, HCoV-OC43 and HCoV-229E. The spike-specific CD4+ TCR repertoire was compared before and after mRNA vaccination in fewer than eleven COVID-19 convalescent patients and a few infection-naive healthy vaccine recipients. Post-COVID blood samples from convalescent patients were collected a median of about 110 days after diagnosis, with a range of 35 to 161 days.

On this clonotype: The antigen this receptor binds is unknown. No much larger clonotype is one base removed from it; base qualities were not supplied.

From a lookup of the germline V gene, CDR1 and CDR2 are MNHEY and SVGAGI. Its CDR3 holds 12 amino acids, cysteine through phenylalanine. Only the CDR3 part of the read is kept: 36 bases, read in frame from the first base. Between the V and J ends, shortened by 2 bases and 4 bases respectively, the junction contains 5 bases. The library was prepared using PCR. DNA from cultured CD4+ T cells underwent TCR sequencing with the Oncomine TCR Beta short-read assay at the Johns Hopkins FTIC core. Genomic DNA was extracted from the cultured CD4+ T cells with the QIAamp micro DNA kit. Oncomine TCR Beta libraries from cultured CD4+ T cells were pooled with unique dual indexes and sequenced on an Illumina iSeq 100. On the study's bioinformatics: Non-productive sequences were removed, and CDR3s not starting with C, not ending with F or W, or shorter than 7 amino acids were discarded. Antigen-specific clonotypes were identified using the MANAFEST web application through comparison of peptide-stimulated wells with reference and other culture wells. An FDR below 0.05, an odds ratio above 5, and a productive frequency above 0.1% in at least two of three replicate wells were required for clones to be considered positive. Clonotypes that were significantly expanded in both SARS-CoV-2 spike wells and at least one common cold coronavirus spike condition were defined as cross-reactive. CDR3 homology was assessed with Levenshtein distances (stringdist) and unrooted phylogenetic trees (ape) in R version 3.6.1. TCRdb reanalyzed the raw reads on its own, using fastp at Q25 for trimming and MiXCR for clone calling, and kept in-frame beta chains. Rows are combined by CDR3 protein, so each entry shows the most common genes and DNA. TCRdb, rather than the study authors, made the V and J calls. The sample includes some 21,000 distinct CDR3 sequences, with roughly two fifths observed a single time. The top ten clones comprise 4.5% to 5.5% of the sample.

The sample's time point label, decoded: late sampling 161 to 241 days after vaccination in three convalescent patients. The sample's treatment or condition, from its label and the paper: approximately 9-day PBMC culture with coronavirus spike peptide pools or control peptides (ViraFEST assay). The study used the ViraFEST assay, which expanded antigen-specific T cells with peptide pools and then identified expanded clonotypes by TCR sequencing. The convalescent patients' positive SARS-CoV-2 PCR tests fell between March and December 2020, which was before the Alpha, Beta and Delta variants emerged in the United States. Approximately 1.8 million PBMCs per well were cultured in IMDM with roughly 5.5% human AB serum and approximately 10 IU/ml IL-2, plus 10 ug/ml peptide pools. On days 3 and 7, half of the culture medium was replaced with fresh IL-2-containing medium. Once the cells had been in culture for around 10 days, the EasySep CD4+ T cell isolation kit was used to isolate CD4+ T cells by negative selection. Ficoll-Paque Plus gradient centrifugation was used to isolate PBMCs from whole blood, and the isolated PBMCs were then either used fresh or cryopreserved at -140C. Each culture condition was generally run in triplicate wells.

Overall study results and their limits: Relatively few convalescent patients were included in the study, and early timepoints after natural infection were not analyzed. Although the median number of SARS-CoV-2-reactive clonotypes went up from around 19 after infection to about 38 after vaccination, the increase was not significant. Among the post-vaccine SARS-CoV-2-reactive clones in convalescent patients, a median around 85% showed up only after vaccination, which suggests vaccine-specific priming. Of the vaccine-specific clones found in convalescent patients, nearly all (304 of 307) were mono-reactive for SARS-CoV-2 spike instead of being cross-reactive with common cold coronaviruses.

The source of this sequence is a human donor who had recovered from COVID-19. Recombination connected TRBV6-5 to TRBJ2-5; the D gene is not confidently resolved. The material was CD4+ T cells from blood, cultured in vitro, obtained about 7 months after SARS-CoV-2 vaccination. The nucleotide sequence is given as TGTGCCAGCAGTTACGGGTCAGAGACCCAGTACTTC. This yields the protein CASSYGSETQYF.